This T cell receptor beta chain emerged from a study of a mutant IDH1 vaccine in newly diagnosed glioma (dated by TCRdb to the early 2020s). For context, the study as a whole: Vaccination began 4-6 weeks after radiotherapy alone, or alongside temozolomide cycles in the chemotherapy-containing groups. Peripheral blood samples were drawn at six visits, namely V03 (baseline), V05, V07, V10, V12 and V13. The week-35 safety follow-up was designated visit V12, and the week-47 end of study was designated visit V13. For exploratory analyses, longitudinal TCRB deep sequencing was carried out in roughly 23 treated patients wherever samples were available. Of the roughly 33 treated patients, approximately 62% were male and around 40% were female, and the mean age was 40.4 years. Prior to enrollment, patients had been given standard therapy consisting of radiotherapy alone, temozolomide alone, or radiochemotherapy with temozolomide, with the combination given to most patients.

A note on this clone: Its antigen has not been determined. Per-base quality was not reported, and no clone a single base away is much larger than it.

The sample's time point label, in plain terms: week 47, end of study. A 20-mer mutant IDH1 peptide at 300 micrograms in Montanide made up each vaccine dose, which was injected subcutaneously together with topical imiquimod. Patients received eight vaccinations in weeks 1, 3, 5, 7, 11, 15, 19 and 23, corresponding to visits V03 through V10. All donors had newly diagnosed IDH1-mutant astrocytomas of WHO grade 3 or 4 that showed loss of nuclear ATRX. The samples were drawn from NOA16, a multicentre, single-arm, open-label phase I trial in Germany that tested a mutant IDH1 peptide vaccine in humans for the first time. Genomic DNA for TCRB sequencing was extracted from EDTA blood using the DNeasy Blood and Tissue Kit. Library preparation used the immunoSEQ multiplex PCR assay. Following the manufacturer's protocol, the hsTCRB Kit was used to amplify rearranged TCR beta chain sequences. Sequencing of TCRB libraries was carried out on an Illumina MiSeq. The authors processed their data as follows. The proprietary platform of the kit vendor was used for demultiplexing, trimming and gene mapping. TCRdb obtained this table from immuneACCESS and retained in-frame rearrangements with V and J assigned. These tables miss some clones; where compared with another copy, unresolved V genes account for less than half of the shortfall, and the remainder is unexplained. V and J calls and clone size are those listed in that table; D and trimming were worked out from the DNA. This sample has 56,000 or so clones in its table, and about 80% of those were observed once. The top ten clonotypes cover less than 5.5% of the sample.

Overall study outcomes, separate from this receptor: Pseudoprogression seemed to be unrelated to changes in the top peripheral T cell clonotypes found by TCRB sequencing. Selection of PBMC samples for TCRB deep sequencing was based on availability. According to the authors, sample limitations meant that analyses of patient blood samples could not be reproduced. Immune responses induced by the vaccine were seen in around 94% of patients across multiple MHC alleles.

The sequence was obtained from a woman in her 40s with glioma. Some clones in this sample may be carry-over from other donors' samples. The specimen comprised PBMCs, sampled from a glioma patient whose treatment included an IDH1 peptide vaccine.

The DNA sequence is TGTGCCAGCAGTCCCGGTCAGGGGGGTGGCTACACCTTC. Its translation reads: CASSPGQGGGYTF. The rearranged segments are TRBV6-6 and TRBJ1-2, with TRBD1 identical over 7 junction bases. The CDR3 contains 13 residues, cysteine and phenylalanine counted. Only CDR3 DNA remains: 39 bases, in frame from the first base. CDR1 and CDR2 were assigned from the germline V gene (reference sequence) as MNHNY and SVGAGI. Ends trimmed: V by 5 bases, J by 7 bases; bases unmatched to a gene: 7.